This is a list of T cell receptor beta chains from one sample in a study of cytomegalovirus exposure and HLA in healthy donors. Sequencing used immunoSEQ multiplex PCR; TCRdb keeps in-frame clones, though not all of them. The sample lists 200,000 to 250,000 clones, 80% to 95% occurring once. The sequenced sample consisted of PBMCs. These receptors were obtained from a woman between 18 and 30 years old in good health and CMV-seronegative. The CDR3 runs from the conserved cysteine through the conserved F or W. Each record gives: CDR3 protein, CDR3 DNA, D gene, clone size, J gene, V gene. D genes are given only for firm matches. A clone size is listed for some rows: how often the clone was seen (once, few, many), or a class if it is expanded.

cdr3_aa: CASSSPRQGNTGELFF
cdr3_nt: TGTGCCAGCAGCTCTCCCCGACAGGGTAACACCGGGGAGCTGTTTTTT
d_call: TRBD1
clone_size: .
j_call: TRBJ2-2
v_call: TRBV7-9

cdr3_aa: CASSDHRTGSDTQYF
cdr3_nt: TGTGCCAGCAGTGACCATAGGACAGGTTCGGATACGCAGTATTTT
d_call: TRBD1
clone_size: many
j_call: TRBJ2-3
v_call: TRBV6-4

cdr3_aa: CASSDQDGGTGHEQYF
cdr3_nt: TGTGCCAGCAGTGACCAAGATGGGGGGACAGGGCACGAGCAGTACTTC
d_call: TRBD1
clone_size: .
j_call: TRBJ2-7
v_call: TRBV2

cdr3_aa: CASSVGVIPGLAGGSEQYF
cdr3_nt: TGTGCCAGCAGCGTAGGCGTAATTCCGGGACTAGCGGGAGGGAGCGAGCAGTACTTC
d_call: TRBD2
clone_size: .
j_call: TRBJ2-7
v_call: TRBV9

cdr3_aa: CASSLQGLNTGELFF
cdr3_nt: TGTGCCAGCAGTTTGCAGGGCCTGAACACCGGGGAGCTGTTTTTT
d_call: .
clone_size: .
j_call: TRBJ2-2
v_call: TRBV27

cdr3_aa: CASSVGTKTDTQYF
cdr3_nt: TGTGCCAGCAGCGTGGGGACTAAGACAGATACGCAGTATTTT
d_call: TRBD2
clone_size: .
j_call: TRBJ2-3
v_call: TRBV9

cdr3_aa: CASSLDPTGNTEAFF
cdr3_nt: TGTGCCAGCAGCTTAGATCCCACAGGAAACACTGAAGCTTTCTTT
d_call: .
clone_size: .
j_call: TRBJ1-1
v_call: TRBV7-9

cdr3_aa: CAWSPRTGPYSNQPQHF
cdr3_nt: TGTGCCTGGAGTCCACGGACAGGGCCGTATAGCAATCAGCCCCAGCATTTT
d_call: TRBD1
clone_size: .
j_call: TRBJ1-5
v_call: TRBV30

cdr3_aa: CASSPREGGNTEAFF
cdr3_nt: TGCGCCAGCAGTCCCCGGGAGGGGGGGAACACTGAAGCTTTCTTT
d_call: .
clone_size: .
j_call: TRBJ1-1
v_call: TRBV5-1

cdr3_aa: CASSPAEDRATYGYTF
cdr3_nt: TGTGCCAGCAGCCCCGCTGAGGACAGGGCCACCTATGGCTACACCTTC
d_call: TRBD1
clone_size: .
j_call: TRBJ1-2
v_call: TRBV13

cdr3_aa: CASSSRGSEGAFF
cdr3_nt: TGTGCCAGCAGCTCCAGGGGGTCCGAGGGAGCTTTCTTT
d_call: TRBD1
clone_size: few
j_call: TRBJ1-1
v_call: TRBV5-5

cdr3_aa: CASSSRQGTTDTQYF
cdr3_nt: TGTGCCAGCAGCTCCAGGCAGGGCACCACAGATACGCAGTATTTT
d_call: .
clone_size: .
j_call: TRBJ2-3
v_call: TRBV7-9

cdr3_aa: CASSRSMVTRNEKLFF
cdr3_nt: TGTGCCAGCAGTCGGAGCATGGTTACGCGGAATGAAAAACTGTTTTTT
d_call: .
clone_size: once
j_call: TRBJ1-4
v_call: TRBV2

cdr3_aa: CATFGRGRNEQFF
cdr3_nt: TGTGCCACCTTCGGGAGGGGGAGAAATGAGCAGTTCTTC
d_call: TRBD2
clone_size: .
j_call: TRBJ2-1
v_call: TRBV27

cdr3_aa: CASSEFGTEGTEAFF
cdr3_nt: TGTGCCAGCAGTGAGTTCGGGACGGAGGGTACTGAAGCTTTCTTT
d_call: .
clone_size: .
j_call: TRBJ1-1
v_call: TRBV2

cdr3_aa: CASTRGISDNSPLHF
cdr3_nt: TGTGCCAGCACCCGAGGGATAAGCGATAATTCACCCCTCCACTTT
d_call: .
clone_size: .
j_call: TRBJ1-6
v_call: TRBV9

cdr3_aa: CASSPSIGDQEDEQYF
cdr3_nt: TGTGCCAGCAGCCCTAGTATCGGAGATCAAGAAGACGAGCAGTACTTC
d_call: .
clone_size: .
j_call: TRBJ2-7
v_call: TRBV9

cdr3_aa: CASSSRYQETQYF
cdr3_nt: TGTGCCAGCAGTTCCCGGTACCAAGAGACCCAGTACTTC
d_call: .
clone_size: .
j_call: TRBJ2-5
v_call: TRBV27

cdr3_aa: CASSFGTRETQYF
cdr3_nt: TGTGCCAGCAGCTTCGGGACAAGAGAGACCCAGTACTTC
d_call: .
clone_size: .
j_call: TRBJ2-5
v_call: TRBV5-4

cdr3_aa: CARGGSGNTIYF
cdr3_nt: TGTGCCAGGGGGGGATCTGGAAACACCATATATTTT
d_call: .
clone_size: .
j_call: TRBJ1-3
v_call: TRBV30

cdr3_aa: CASSPFLPSGRGETQYF
cdr3_nt: TGTGCCAGCAGTCCATTCCTCCCTAGCGGGAGGGGAGAGACCCAGTACTTC
d_call: TRBD2
clone_size: .
j_call: TRBJ2-5
v_call: TRBV27

cdr3_aa: CASSVAASGISYNEQFF
cdr3_nt: TGTGCCAGCAGCGTAGCCGCTAGCGGGATCTCCTACAATGAGCAGTTCTTC
d_call: TRBD2
clone_size: .
j_call: TRBJ2-1
v_call: TRBV9

cdr3_aa: CATYEGGYEKLFF
cdr3_nt: TGTGCCACTTACGAGGGGGGGTATGAAAAACTGTTTTTT
d_call: .
clone_size: .
j_call: TRBJ1-4
v_call: TRBV6-6

cdr3_aa: CASSFGAADTQYF
cdr3_nt: TGTGCCAGCAGTTTTGGGGCGGCAGATACGCAGTATTTT
d_call: .
clone_size: .
j_call: TRBJ2-3
v_call: TRBV28

cdr3_aa: CASSPKALPTNTGELFF
cdr3_nt: TGTGCCAGCTCACCGAAAGCCCTTCCGACGAACACCGGGGAGCTGTTTTTT
d_call: .
clone_size: once
j_call: TRBJ2-2
v_call: TRBV18

cdr3_aa: CAISESWEGEAFF
cdr3_nt: TGTGCCATCAGTGAGTCTTGGGAGGGCGAAGCTTTCTTT
d_call: .
clone_size: .
j_call: TRBJ1-1
v_call: TRBV10-3

cdr3_aa: CASSLRENTEAFF
cdr3_nt: TGTGCCAGTAGCCTCAGGGAGAACACTGAAGCTTTCTTT
d_call: .
clone_size: .
j_call: TRBJ1-1
v_call: TRBV19

cdr3_aa: CASSPIRGPEQFF
cdr3_nt: TGTGCCAGCTCACCAATCAGGGGGCCTGAGCAGTTCTTC
d_call: TRBD1
clone_size: .
j_call: TRBJ2-1
v_call: TRBV18

cdr3_aa: CASSGGRNTEAFF
cdr3_nt: TGTGCCAGCAGCGGGGGCAGGAACACTGAAGCTTTCTTT
d_call: .
clone_size: .
j_call: TRBJ1-1
v_call: TRBV9

cdr3_aa: CASRLGQASASYNEQFF
cdr3_nt: TGTGCCAGCAGACTCGGACAGGCCAGCGCCTCCTACAATGAGCAGTTCTTC
d_call: TRBD1
clone_size: .
j_call: TRBJ2-1
v_call: TRBV5-5

cdr3_aa: CASNLLAGGTDTQYF
cdr3_nt: TGTGCCAGCAACCTACTAGCGGGAGGAACAGATACGCAGTATTTT
d_call: TRBD2
clone_size: .
j_call: TRBJ2-3
v_call: TRBV28

cdr3_aa: CASKTGGPQSYSNQPQHF
cdr3_nt: TGTGCCAGCAAGACAGGGGGACCACAAAGTTATAGCAATCAGCCCCAGCATTTT
d_call: TRBD1
clone_size: .
j_call: TRBJ1-5
v_call: TRBV28

cdr3_aa: CASSLGTNTEAFF
cdr3_nt: TGCGCCAGCAGCTTGGGGACTAACACTGAAGCTTTCTTT
d_call: .
clone_size: once
j_call: TRBJ1-1
v_call: TRBV5-1

cdr3_aa: CASSGNREGETQYF
cdr3_nt: TGTGCCAGTAGTGGAAACAGGGAAGGGGAGACCCAGTACTTC
d_call: .
clone_size: few
j_call: TRBJ2-5
v_call: TRBV19

cdr3_aa: CASSPPPTETEAFF
cdr3_nt: TGTGCCAGCTCACCACCCCCGACAGAAACTGAAGCTTTCTTT
d_call: .
clone_size: .
j_call: TRBJ1-1
v_call: TRBV18

cdr3_aa: CASSGRRNTEAFF
cdr3_nt: TGTGCCAGCAGTGGACGGAGGAACACTGAAGCTTTCTTT
d_call: .
clone_size: .
j_call: TRBJ1-1
v_call: TRBV6-1

cdr3_aa: CASSPTSGEYNEQFF
cdr3_nt: TGTGCCAGCTCCCCCACTAGCGGAGAATACAATGAGCAGTTCTTC
d_call: TRBD2
clone_size: once
j_call: TRBJ2-1
v_call: TRBV18

cdr3_aa: CASSLEQGTYSNQPQHF
cdr3_nt: TGCGCCAGCAGCCTAGAACAGGGGACGTATAGCAATCAGCCCCAGCATTTT
d_call: TRBD1
clone_size: .
j_call: TRBJ1-5
v_call: TRBV4-1

cdr3_aa: CASSETLAGAYNEQFF
cdr3_nt: TGTGCCAGCAGTGAGACTCTAGCGGGGGCCTACAATGAGCAGTTCTTC
d_call: TRBD2
clone_size: .
j_call: TRBJ2-1
v_call: TRBV6-1

cdr3_aa: CASKSGGIYEQYF
cdr3_nt: TGTGCCAGCAAGTCGGGAGGGATCTACGAGCAGTACTTC
d_call: TRBD2
clone_size: .
j_call: TRBJ2-7
v_call: TRBV28

cdr3_aa: CATSRKRTGFTLQETQYF
cdr3_nt: TGTGCCACCAGCAGAAAACGTACAGGGTTCACCCTTCAAGAGACCCAGTACTTC
d_call: .
clone_size: .
j_call: TRBJ2-5
v_call: TRBV15

cdr3_aa: CASTPEGQPSEKLFF
cdr3_nt: TGCGCCAGCACCCCCGAGGGTCAGCCTTCTGAAAAACTGTTTTTT
d_call: .
clone_size: once
j_call: TRBJ1-4
v_call: TRBV5-1

cdr3_aa: CASSLLTGGGNQPQHF
cdr3_nt: TGTGCCAGCAGTTTATTGACAGGAGGAGGCAATCAGCCCCAGCATTTT
d_call: .
clone_size: .
j_call: TRBJ1-5
v_call: TRBV28

cdr3_aa: CAISATDNQPQHF
cdr3_nt: TGTGCCATCTCTGCGACAGACAATCAGCCCCAGCATTTT
d_call: .
clone_size: .
j_call: TRBJ1-5
v_call: TRBV10-3